Presented here are 6 T cell receptor beta chains from one specimen sequenced in a study of T cell responses to AZD1222 COVID-19 vaccine. Clones were sequenced by immunoSEQ multiplex PCR, and TCRdb holds only the in-frame ones, with some missing. The sample holds 130,000 or so clones, 85% to 90% seen once. The sample here was peripheral blood, taken on day 0 of AZD1222 vaccination. Every receptor here comes from an adult in good health.

The chain uses TRBV9 and TRBJ2-3; 10 nucleotides align to TRBD2. V lost 0 bases, J lost 1 base, and 2 bases stayed unmatched. Germline V CDR1 and CDR2: SGDLS, YYNGEE. The CDR3 consists of 16 residues. The CDR3, as DNA: TGTGCCAGCAGCGTAGCTCTAGCGGGGGGCACAGATACGCAGTATTTT. Its translation: CASSVALAGGTDTQYF.

The chain has TRBV27 and TRBJ2-3, with D possibly being TRBD2 (6 bases). From germline, CDR1 is MNHEY and CDR2 SMNVEV (reference sequence). V dropped 3 bases and J dropped 0 bases, with 13 bases sitting between them. The length of the CDR3 is 16 residues. In DNA form, the CDR3 reads TGTGCCAGCAGTTTGGGAGCGGGCCTTAGCACAGATACGCAGTATTTT. This encodes CASSLGAGLSTDTQYF.

The table lists this clone with a count of one. The CDR3 nucleotides are TGCGCCAGCAGCTTGTGGCCGGGACAGTCGAACACTGAAGCTTTCTTT. Its protein is CASSLWPGQSNTEAFF. V usage is TRBV5-1 and J usage is TRBJ1-1; TRBD1 matches 7 bases. The V segment lost 1 base and the J segment 1 base; nucleotides outside the gene matches: 7. The CDR3 runs to 16 residues. Germline V gene sequence: CDR1 SGHRS, CDR2 YFSETQ.

The chain joins TRBV3-1 (or the pseudogene TRBV3-2) to TRBJ2-3; no definite D call. The germline gives CDR1 LGHDT, CDR2 YNNKEL (reference sequence). This CDR3 spans 15 amino acids. The germline V and J ends were trimmed by 4 bases and 5 bases, with 16 bases remaining between them. CDR3 DNA sequence: TGTGCCAGCAGCCCAAATGTCGGGCTGGGAGATACGCAGTATTTT. It specifies CASSPNVGLGDTQYF.

The rearrangement joins TRBV5-5 to TRBJ1-1; D gene ambiguous. Germline V gene sequence: CDR1 SGHKS, CDR2 YYEKEE (reference sequence). The CDR3 spans 13 residues. V lost 1 base and J 7 bases, leaving 11 bases between the germline ends. The CDR3 sequence: CASSLMGLGEAFF. DNA for the CDR3: TGTGCCAGCAGCTTGATGGGTTTGGGTGAAGCTTTCTTT.

This clone has only one observation. This CDR3 is also generated by other DNA sequences in the sample. This chain joins TRBV18 and TRBJ1-6; TRBD1 agrees at 9 bases. This CDR3 has 14 amino acids. V dropped 2 bases and J dropped 9; count of bases not matched to a gene: 2. CDR1 and CDR2 from the germline V gene are KGHSH and LQKENI. CDR3 coding DNA: TGTGCCAGCTCACCAACAGGGGGCGGTTCACCCCTCCACTTT. Its protein product is CASSPTGGGSPLHF.